This T cell receptor beta chain emerged from a study of somatic mutations in cytotoxic T cells in rheumatoid arthritis. The table came from immunoSEQ multiplex PCR; TCRdb's copy has only in-frame clones and leaves some out. The sample holds about 11,000 clones, roughly 70% seen once. Trimming stripped 3 bases from V and 8 bases from J, with 16 bases between. The CDR3 sequence is 14 residues long. Germline V gene lookup returns CDR1 LNHDA and CDR2 SQIVND (reference sequence). Of note for this clone: No antigen is known for it.

Broader study findings: A largest CD8+ clone above 20% of CD8+ cells occurred in about an eighth of the 65 patients.

Material: CD8+ T cells sorted from blood. This sequence originates from a man aged 70-80 years in good health. The rearrangement uses TRBV19 and TRBJ1-2; maybe TRBD1 (5 bases). The CDR3 DNA is TGTGCCAGTAGTATTGGCTCGAGGGGCGTGGGCTACACCTTC. This encodes CASSIGSRGVGYTF.